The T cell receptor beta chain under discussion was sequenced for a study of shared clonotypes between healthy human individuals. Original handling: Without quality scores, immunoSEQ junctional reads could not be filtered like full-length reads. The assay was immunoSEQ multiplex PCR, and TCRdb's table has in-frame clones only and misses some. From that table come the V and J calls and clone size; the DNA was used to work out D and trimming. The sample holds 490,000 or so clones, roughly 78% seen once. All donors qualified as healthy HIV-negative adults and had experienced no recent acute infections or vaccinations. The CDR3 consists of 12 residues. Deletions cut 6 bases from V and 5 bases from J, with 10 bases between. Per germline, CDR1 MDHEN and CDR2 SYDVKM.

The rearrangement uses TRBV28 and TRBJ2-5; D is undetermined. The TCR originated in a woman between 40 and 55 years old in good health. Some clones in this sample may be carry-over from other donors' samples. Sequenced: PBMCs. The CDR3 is CASRRVGETQYF. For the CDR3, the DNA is TGTGCCAGCAGACGGGTAGGGGAGACCCAGTACTTC. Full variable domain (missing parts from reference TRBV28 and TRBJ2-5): DVKVTQSSRYLVKRTGEKVFLECVQDMDHENMFWYRQDPGLGLRLIYFSYDVKMKEKGDIPEGYSVSREKKERFSLILESASTNQTSMYLCASRRVGETQYFGPGTRLLVL.